This T cell receptor (beta chain) comes out of a study of blood T cell repertoires in COVID-19. About the research overall: Samples of COVID-19 (acute and convalescent) were obtained from the United States, Italy and Spain. In each case, the material was cDNA or gDNA derived from T cells, B-cell-depleted T cells, or PBMCs.

Per the study methods: Quantification of nucleated cells was approximated via reference gene primer amplification. The protocol was immunoSEQ multiplex PCR, while the TCRdb copy is restricted to in-frame clones and leaves out a portion. That table furnishes V, J and clone size, whereas the DNA furnished D and trimming. Among roughly 32,000 clones, roughly 80% were seen once, and the ten largest hold 14% to 15%. Germline V CDR1 and CDR2: LNHNV, YYDKDF (reference sequence). The junction had 3 bases not matched to a gene; V was cut back by 0 bases and J by 1 base. CDR3 length equals 17 residues. What was sequenced was peripheral blood. This TCR was recovered from a man older than 75 with active or convalescent COVID-19. The rearrangement uses TRBV15 and TRBJ2-1; 10 nucleotides agree with TRBD1. The CDR3 coding sequence is TGTGCCACCAGCAGAGAGCCGGGACAGGGGTCCTACAATGAGCAGTTCTTC. Protein sequence: CATSREPGQGSYNEQFF.